This paragraph reports one T cell receptor (beta chain). This clone was observed a handful of times. Its antigen remains unidentified. The input lacks base qualities; no much larger clone sits a single base away. The entire amount of isolated RNA was reverse transcribed using the High Capacity cDNA Reverse Transcription Kit, so the sequenced TCRB transcripts were expressed ones. Naive, central memory and regulatory T cell samples underwent deep immunoSEQ sequencing, averaging roughly 3.3 million total reads per sample. After sorted cells were lysed in RLT buffer, RNA was extracted with DNase-treated RNeasy Micro or Mini kits, with the choice depending on cell number. Each cell subset was processed separately to prevent cross-contamination, with patient and healthy donor samples processed together. The immunoSEQ multiplex PCR was used to amplify TCRB sequences from cDNA, yielding 87-bp fragments that span the CDR3 region. Sequencing of the amplicons was done on the Illumina HiSeq platform. The original methods were these. PCR bias was computationally corrected using synthetic template baselines, reads within Hamming distance 2 were collapsed, and singletons that could not be merged were discarded. By aligning reads against IMGT, V, D and J genes, CDR3 length, and insertions or deletions at six rearrangement sites were assigned. Within each subset, clonotype counts were normalized to sorted cell number, after which true diversity and Gini coefficients were computed with the tcR R package. The overlap coefficient, calculated on TCRB nucleotide sequences, was used to measure repertoire sharing. Out-of-frame TCRB sequences from naive cells were analyzed to stand in for the pre-selection repertoire. TCRdb retrieved this table from immuneACCESS and kept in-frame rearrangements only. Not all clones are present; in checked studies, unresolved V genes account for under half, and no reason is known for the remainder. V and J calls and clone size are given by that table; D and trimming were obtained from the DNA. A total of 400,000 to 600,000 clones appear in this sample, roughly 30% of them only once. Roughly 0.06% of the sample is taken by the ten largest.

The data belong to a study of beta chain features in type 1 diabetes (dated by TCRdb to the late 2010s). General notes on the study: No differences in mean age, gender distribution, total cell number or subset yield were found between patients and healthy donors. Across all samples, some 110,000,000 sorted cells were examined, and cell number per subset correlated strongly with RNA yield. In the study, recently diagnosed type 1 diabetes patients and matched healthy donors were compared on the TCRB repertoires of their sorted circulating CD4+ T cell subsets. Regulatory and stem cell-like memory subsets were isolated from only 8 patients and about eight healthy donors, whereas naive and central memory subsets came from all 30 or so donors.

Points the paper makes about the study in general: Only small numbers of individuals were included in the HLA sub-analyses, which left unresolved whether HLA type had any influence on TCRB rearrangement. Because cDNA was sequenced instead of genomic DNA, activated cells with high expression could be over-represented, although the groups did not differ in activation or CD3 levels. PCR might favor shorter templates, but patient and control samples were amplified and corrected together, so any skew would affect both groups equally. A moderate but significant shortening of TCRB CDR3 length was observed in type 1 diabetes patients in all four CD4+ subsets. Fewer insertions and more nucleotide deletions at VDJ recombination sites were observed in patients with type 1 diabetes, implying thymic rearrangement abnormalities. Naive, central memory and regulatory TCRB repertoires appeared to be more alike among patients than among healthy donors.

The germline V gene supplies CDR1 SQVTM and CDR2 ANQGSEA. V and J lose 8 bases and 8 bases, and a span of 18 bases separates them. From cysteine to phenylalanine, the CDR3 is 12 amino acids long. Just CDR3 DNA is preserved here, 36 bases in frame from base 1. From each donor, a single peripheral blood sample of about 100 mL on average was drawn into heparinised tubes. A BD FACSAria II was used to sort naive, central memory, regulatory and stem cell-like memory CD4+ T cells with a panel that included CD45RO, CCR7, CD25, CD127, CD95 and CD27. A purity above 95% was achieved for all sorted populations. Right away, PBMCs were isolated by Lymphoprep density gradient centrifugation and were stained directly, with no culture step. So that batch effects would be minimized, each experiment stained and sorted samples in pairs, pairing one healthy donor with one patient.

Material: naive CD4+ T cells from blood. The cell subset or site label on this specimen signifies: true naive CD4+ T cells. The TCR was taken from a man younger than 35 in good health. The rearrangement joined TRBV29-1 to TRBJ1-2, with TRBD1 tentatively as D gene (5 bases match). The CDR3 is CSSLGAGYGYTF. Read as DNA, the sequence is TGCAGCTCCCTAGGGGCAGGGTACGGCTACACCTTC.